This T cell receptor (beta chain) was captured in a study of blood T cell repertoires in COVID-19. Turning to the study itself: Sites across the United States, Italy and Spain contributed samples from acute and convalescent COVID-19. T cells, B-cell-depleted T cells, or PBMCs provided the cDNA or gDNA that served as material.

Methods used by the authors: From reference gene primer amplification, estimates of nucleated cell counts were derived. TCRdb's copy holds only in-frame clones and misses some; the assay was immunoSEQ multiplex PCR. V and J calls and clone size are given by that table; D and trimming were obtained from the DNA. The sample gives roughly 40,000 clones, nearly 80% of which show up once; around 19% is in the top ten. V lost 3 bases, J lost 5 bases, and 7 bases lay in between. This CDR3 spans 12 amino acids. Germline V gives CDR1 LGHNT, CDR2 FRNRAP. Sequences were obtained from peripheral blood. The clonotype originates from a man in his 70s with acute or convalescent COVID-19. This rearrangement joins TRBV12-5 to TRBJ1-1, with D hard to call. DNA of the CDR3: TGTGCTAGTGGTTTCGGGGTAACTGAAGCTTTCTTT. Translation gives CASGFGVTEAFF.